The rows below give T cell receptor beta chains drawn from one sample of a study of blood T cell repertoires in COVID-19. Profiling relied on immunoSEQ multiplex PCR, and the TCRdb table lists in-frame clones only, not all of them. The sample lists over 100,000 clones, about 83% occurring once. The source material was peripheral blood. All receptors derive from a man aged 35-49 years with active or convalescent COVID-19. CDR3s include the opening cysteine and the closing phenylalanine or tryptophan. Each record gives: V gene, clone size, D gene, J gene, CDR3 protein, CDR3 DNA. The D gene is left open where the match is weak. The size field is filled for only some rows; it gives once, few, many or a size class.

TRBV4-3,.,TRBD1,TRBJ2-7,CASSQNAGGGIYEQYF,TGCGCCAGCAGCCAAAACGCAGGGGGCGGCATCTACGAGCAGTACTTC
TRBV18,.,TRBD2,TRBJ2-7,CASSPSTSGGYEQYF,TGTGCCAGCTCACCATCCACTAGCGGGGGCTACGAGCAGTACTTC
TRBV6-5,.,.,TRBJ1-3,CASSSQDYSGNTIYF,TGTGCCAGCAGCTCACAGGATTACTCTGGAAACACCATATATTTT
TRBV6-5,.,.,TRBJ1-6,CASSLRRSSPLHF,TGTGCCAGCAGTTTAAGACGGAGTTCACCCCTCCACTTT
TRBV18,.,TRBD1,TRBJ1-2,CASSPSEQGHGYTF,TGTGCCAGCTCACCTTCGGAACAGGGGCATGGCTACACCTTC
TRBV6-1,.,.,TRBJ2-7,CASSAPLRGGGFYEQYF,TGTGCCAGCAGTGCACCCCTGCGCGGTGGAGGGTTTTACGAGCAGTACTTC
TRBV11-2,once,TRBD1,TRBJ2-2,CAGLRGPGELFF,TGTGCCGGGCTCAGGGGGCCCGGGGAGCTGTTTTTT
TRBV6-1,once,TRBD1,TRBJ1-4,CASSEVGTVGKLFF,TGTGCCAGCAGTGAAGTGGGGACAGTCGGAAAACTGTTTTTT
TRBV7-3,.,.,TRBJ1-1,CASSTSGGRTEAFF,TGTGCCAGCAGCACCAGCGGGGGGAGGACTGAAGCTTTCTTT
TRBV6-5,.,TRBD2,TRBJ2-7,CASSPSGGEYEQYF,TGTGCCAGCAGCCCCAGCGGGGGCGAGTACGAGCAGTACTTC
TRBV11-2,few,.,TRBJ2-3,CASSFSILSTDTQYF,TGTGCCAGCAGCTTTTCAATTCTAAGCACAGATACGCAGTATTTT
TRBV6-1,.,TRBD1,TRBJ2-7,CASSEAGQSYEQYF,TGTGCCAGCAGTGAAGCGGGACAGTCCTACGAGCAGTACTTC
TRBV29-1,few,.,TRBJ1-5,CSVTENSNQPQHF,TGCAGCGTGACAGAAAATAGCAATCAGCCCCAGCATTTT
TRBV6-5,.,TRBD1,TRBJ1-5,CASSSPGQGNQPQHF,TGTGCCAGCAGTAGTCCGGGACAGGGCAATCAGCCCCAGCATTTT
TRBV2,.,TRBD1,TRBJ1-5,CASSSDRRDFGNQPQHF,TGTGCCAGCAGTTCGGACAGGAGGGATTTCGGCAATCAGCCCCAGCATTTT
TRBV5-1,.,TRBD2,TRBJ2-7,CASSTQAGGKTYEQYF,TGCGCCAGCAGCACCCAAGCGGGGGGGAAGACCTACGAGCAGTACTTC
TRBV29-1,.,.,TRBJ2-5,CSVGQQETQYF,TGCAGCGTTGGACAGCAAGAGACCCAGTACTTC
TRBV7-8,.,TRBD2,TRBJ2-3,CASSLVLASGGTDTQYF,TGTGCCAGCAGCTTAGTACTTGCTAGCGGGGGGACAGATACGCAGTATTTT
TRBV6-6,.,.,TRBJ2-5,CASRREGVTQYF,TGTGCCAGCAGAAGAGAGGGTGTGACCCAGTACTTC
TRBV11-2,.,.,TRBJ2-2,CASSATRPTGELFF,TGTGCCAGCAGCGCGACTAGGCCCACCGGGGAGCTGTTTTTT
TRBV27,.,.,TRBJ2-1,CASRSSWSEQFF,TGTGCCAGCAGATCCTCTTGGAGTGAGCAGTTCTTC
TRBV5-1,.,.,TRBJ1-6,CASSLDSTNSPLHF,TGCGCCAGCAGCTTGGACAGTACTAATTCACCCCTCCACTTT
TRBV30,.,TRBD1,TRBJ1-2,CAWSPSFRQGGGYTF,TGTGCCTGGAGTCCCTCCTTTCGACAGGGGGGAGGCTACACCTTC
TRBV15,.,TRBD2,TRBJ2-3,CATSNSLAGESTDTQYF,TGTGCCACCAGCAATTCACTAGCGGGGGAGAGCACAGATACGCAGTATTTT
TRBV20-1,.,.,TRBJ1-5,CSASDRFNQPQHF,TGCAGTGCTAGTGACAGATTCAATCAGCCCCAGCATTTT
TRBV19,.,.,TRBJ1-5,CASSIVSFNQPQHF,TGTGCCAGTAGTATTGTGTCATTCAATCAGCCCCAGCATTTT
TRBV5-5,few,.,TRBJ1-1,CASSLYRERTEAFF,TGTGCCAGCAGCTTATACAGGGAGAGAACTGAAGCTTTCTTT
TRBV5-1,.,TRBD2,TRBJ2-1,CASSSTSGGVNEQFF,TGCGCCAGCAGTTCTACTAGCGGGGGCGTCAATGAGCAGTTCTTC
TRBV19,.,TRBD2,TRBJ2-7,CASSIGPSGGPYEQYF,TGTGCCAGTAGTATTGGTCCTAGCGGGGGTCCCTACGAGCAGTACTTC
TRBV18,.,TRBD2,TRBJ2-3,CASSPLAGGQTDTQYF,TGTGCCAGCTCACCTTTAGCGGGGGGGCAGACAGATACGCAGTATTTT
TRBV6-6,.,TRBD1,TRBJ2-7,CASRTTGVYEQYF,TGTGCCAGCAGAACGACAGGGGTGTACGAGCAGTACTTC
TRBV6-1,few,.,TRBJ2-6,CASSVAGITGANVLTF,TGTGCCAGCAGTGTCGCAGGGATAACTGGGGCCAACGTCCTGACTTTC
TRBV3-1/TRBV3-2,.,TRBD2,TRBJ2-3,CASSHTGLAFTDTQYF,TGTGCCAGCAGCCACACGGGACTAGCATTCACAGATACGCAGTATTTT
TRBV9,.,TRBD1,TRBJ2-3,CASSIQGAGTDTQYF,TGTGCCAGCAGCATACAGGGGGCAGGGACAGATACGCAGTATTTT
TRBV2,many,.,TRBJ2-2,CASSATGTSNTGELFF,TGTGCCAGCAGTGCAACCGGGACATCCAACACCGGGGAGCTGTTTTTT
TRBV18,.,.,TRBJ1-1,CASSAGDGNTEAFF,TGTGCCAGCTCAGCAGGGGACGGGAACACTGAAGCTTTCTTT
TRBV7-3,.,.,TRBJ2-2,CASSPAGSGELFF,TGTGCCAGCAGCCCCGCAGGGTCCGGGGAGCTGTTTTTT
TRBV19,.,.,TRBJ2-1,CASSSLGAGFDLKQFF,TGTGCCAGTAGCTCACTAGGAGCAGGATTTGATTTGAAGCAGTTCTTC
TRBV18,.,TRBD2,TRBJ2-1,CASSPSLAGGNEQFF,TGTGCCAGCTCACCATCGCTAGCGGGGGGGAATGAGCAGTTCTTC
TRBV5-1,.,TRBD1,TRBJ2-5,CASSLAGQGRETQYF,TGCGCCAGCAGCTTGGCGGGACAGGGAAGGGAGACCCAGTACTTC
TRBV7-9,.,.,TRBJ2-3,CASSSTRGFTDTQYF,TGTGCCAGCAGCTCTACCCGGGGGTTCACAGATACGCAGTATTTT
TRBV7-2,.,.,TRBJ1-4,CASSFQANEKLFF,TGTGCCAGCAGCTTTCAGGCTAATGAAAAACTGTTTTTT
TRBV6-2/TRBV6-3,once,TRBD2,TRBJ2-1,CASSPGGPGEQFF,TGTGCCAGCAGTCCGGGGGGGCCAGGTGAGCAGTTCTTC
TRBV5-1,.,.,TRBJ1-1,CASSSVDRNTEAFF,TGCGCCAGCAGCTCCGTGGACAGAAACACTGAAGCTTTCTTT
TRBV10-3,.,.,TRBJ1-6,CAISESQGTPLHF,TGTGCCATCAGTGAGTCGCAGGGTACACCCCTCCACTTT
TRBV11-3,once,TRBD2,TRBJ2-3,CASSLGLAGSSTDTQYF,TGTGCCAGCAGCTTAGGACTAGCGGGGAGTAGCACAGATACGCAGTATTTT
TRBV6-6,.,TRBD1,TRBJ2-1,CASRRTGGQVQFF,TGTGCCAGCAGGCGGACAGGGGGCCAAGTGCAGTTCTTC
TRBV4-2,.,TRBD2,TRBJ2-5,CASSQDGAGGPETQYF,TGTGCCAGCAGCCAAGATGGAGCGGGGGGGCCAGAGACCCAGTACTTC